This T cell receptor (beta chain) is drawn from a study of radiation and T cells in renal cell carcinoma. Notes on the study in general: Without pretreatment biopsies, baseline tumor clonotype presence was undetermined.

Time point given: blood 4 weeks post-SBRT, at nephrectomy. The treatment here: 15 Gy SBRT to primary tumor, nephrectomy 4 weeks later. Nephrectomy followed 15 Gy stereotactic body radiation by 4 weeks. After SBRT, blood was collected at 2 and 4 weeks, plus baseline. This renal cell carcinoma was of the clear cell type. In regard to this clone: The antigen remains undetermined.

The CDR3 is made up of 14 amino acids. V was pared by 1 base and J by 5 bases, with 11 bases between. CDR1 and CDR2 (germline): SEHNR, FQNEAQ (reference sequence). TCRdb keeps only in-frame clones here, not all; method: immunoSEQ multiplex PCR. This table has tens of thousands of clones, 70% to 90% appearing once. The J gene is TRBJ1-2, the V gene TRBV7-9; unclear D gene. The receptor was derived from a woman aged 60 to 75 with renal cell carcinoma. This material consisted of blood, taken from a patient whose treatment included radiotherapy and nephrectomy. This CDR3 reads CASSLGTGPYGYTF. CDR3 bases: TGTGCCAGCAGCTTAGGAACGGGCCCTTATGGCTACACCTTC.